This T cell receptor beta chain was captured in a study of cytomegalovirus exposure and HLA in healthy donors (dated by TCRdb to the late 2010s). Concerning the study at large: An earlier analysis of approximately 600 of the donors reported 276 Gb of sequence data and some 100 million unique TCR beta sequences from some 180 million T cells. An early release covering roughly 640 HLA-typed donors comprised about 290 gigabases of sequencing data and some 79 million unique TCR sequences. Among the roughly 400 genotyped donors, 81% belonged to the genetic ancestry cluster associated with self-reported Caucasian donors. The study aimed to test whether cataloging public T cell receptors could reveal signatures of past pathogen exposure. The T cell repertoires of 666 subjects were profiled by immunosequencing and related to cytomegalovirus serostatus. In addition to the first cohort of roughly 670 subjects, a separate validation cohort of 120 different subjects was used. High-throughput TCR immunosequencing, statistical association of individual TCRs with disease status, and machine learning were combined to predict cytomegalovirus infection status. A later analysis re-examined previously published TCR beta repertoires from more than 550 donors and added high-resolution HLA genotyping to investigate patterns of TCR occurrence. Rather than using new phenotypic data, the later analysis identified candidate immune exposures from TCR beta sequences and from how often those sequences occurred across donors. In an earlier analysis of about 590 of the donors, high-throughput TCR beta sequencing was used to judge whether each TCR beta V gene segment behaved as functional or pseudogenic. Donor age, sex, ethnicity and CMV serostatus were compiled alongside the repertoire data. A later genetic analysis used genome-wide SNP genotypes for about 65% of the roughly 670 donors, treating that subset as a discovery cohort. Every discovery cohort repertoire had been produced on one sequencing platform. HLA typing covered class I and class II loci at four-digit resolution. Typing coverage differed by locus: A, B, C, DRB1 and DQB1 were typed in about 620-630 donors, DQA1 in roughly 500, DPA1 in nearly 610, and DPB1 in roughly 450. About 5 DR-DQ haplotypes were handled as single units for association and clustering, since linkage in the cohort was strong. Among a few hundred genotyped donors of the cohort, an average of approximately 240,000 unique TCR beta nucleotide sequences were sequenced per donor, 15% to 20% of them non-productive. Summary of the overall study and its limitations: A group of highly shared sequence variants was considered likely to be a technical artifact of the sequencing pipeline. In a later analysis, several top co-occurrence clusters were reported to appear linked to parvovirus B19, influenza, CMV and Epstein-Barr virus. In a later genetic analysis, a missense DCLRE1C variant was associated with V-gene and J-gene trimming of TCR beta chains, and the association was replicated in an independent cohort. Because HLA typing was missing for some donors at each locus, association tests included only the typed subset. The study gave a list of about 150 TCR beta chains associated with cytomegalovirus. Sequencing depth was assumed to be roughly uniform across donors in the presence/absence analyses, though that assumption may not hold. A further reported finding was that TCR beta sequences accurately predicted the HLA-A and HLA-B alleles for most subjects in the first cohort. In an earlier analysis of roughly 560 of the donors, most TCR beta V segments were observed in productive rearrangements about 87% or about 30% of the time, broadly matching IMGT annotations. Most TCR sequences were observed very rarely across donors, whereas some public TCRs were present in many individuals. In a later analysis, TCR association rates were found to vary across HLA loci, with the most associated TCRs seen for DRB1 alleles and the fewest for HLA-C alleles. When HLA alleles, especially DR and DQ, strongly co-occurred, TCR associations were difficult to assign to individual alleles. Cytomegalovirus status was reported to be diagnosed by the classifier with high specificity and sensitivity in both the original and validation cohorts. Linkage disequilibrium might explain the correlated functional status among segregating V segments, but an unknown experimental factor could not be ruled out. According to a later genetic analysis, donors in an Asian-associated ancestry cluster had fewer N-insertions in productive TCRs than the approximately 710-donor mean. It was suggested by the authors that the approach could potentially be generalized to other disease states and immunological phenotypes. Immune exposure information for the cohort was limited to CMV serostatus. Some IMGT-functional V segments, including TRBV6-2 and TRBV6-3, could not be distinguished by the 87-base-pair reads and were therefore excluded. Because counts were too low, about 15 rarely observed V segments, including chromosome 9 orphons, were left out of the earlier analysis of several hundred of the donors. In a later analysis, HLA-associated TCR beta chains showed more clonal expansion and lower generation probabilities than non-associated chains that were equally common. In a later analysis, some 17,000 TCR beta sequences were associated with specific HLA alleles at a false discovery rate of 0.05. A few of the identified cytomegalovirus-associated TCR beta chains were confirmed in vitro to be specific for cytomegalovirus antigens. In a later analysis, most CMV-associated TCR beta chains were found to appear HLA-restricted, with HLA associations seemingly driven largely by CMV exposure. In this cohort, only TCR beta chains were sequenced, and detectable features were limited by the absence of alpha or paired-chain data.

For this clone: Its antigen remains unidentified. Base quality data are lacking; no much larger clone is found one base away.

Receptors were amplified or captured by the immunoSEQ multiplex PCR assay. A mixture of 60 forward primers for TCR Vbeta segments and 13 reverse primers for TCR Jbeta segments was used in the multiplex PCR. A multiplex PCR assay on genomic DNA amplified the CDR3 region of rearranged TCR beta genes. The amplified TCR beta libraries were sequenced on the Illumina HiSeq System as 87-base-pair reads. As for the authors' bioinformatics: A later analysis tallied roughly 78 million unique TCR beta chains across the roughly 610 repertoires, and some 10 million of those chains were shared by two or more donors. To remove PCR and sequencing errors, raw reads were error-corrected and collapsed into unique sequences using a nearest-neighbor algorithm that merged closely related sequences. CDR3 sequences were aligned to IMGT reference sequences to assign V, D and J gene segments. For a sequence to be retained, a match of at least six nucleotides to both a V gene segment and a J gene segment was required. Rearrangements were called productive when the CDR3 lacked stop codons and stayed in frame with V and J; all others were non-productive. CDR3 was defined by IMGT convention, running from the second conserved V-encoded cysteine to the conserved J-encoded phenylalanine. The earlier analysis of roughly 590 of the donors excluded any sequence lacking an unambiguous match to a single V gene segment. An earlier analysis of under 750 of the donors called V segments functional above 56.7% productive rearrangements and segregating when the between-donor standard deviation exceeded 5%. A statistical classification framework was built for diagnosing cytomegalovirus status from the catalog of TCR beta chain sequences. In a later analysis, V and J genes were assigned by comparing TCR nucleotide sequences against IMGT/GENE-DB human TR gene sequences. A later analysis assigned CDR3 sequences and most-parsimonious VDJ recombination scenarios with the TCRdist pipeline. In a later analysis, each TCR beta chain was defined by its CDR3 amino acid sequence together with its V-gene family, and reads without a unique V-gene family were excluded. As a way to deal with suspected cross-contamination and a sequencing artifact, a later analysis dropped 500 to 700 nucleotide sequences that were highly shared and had low generation probability. In a later analysis, a clonal expansion index was calculated for each public chain from normalized within-repertoire ranks of inferred template counts. Generation probabilities in a later analysis came from a VDJ recombination model fitted to out-of-frame rearrangements, and those results were checked against IGoR. In a later analysis, hypergeometric tests were used to score TCR-TCR, TCR-HLA and TCR-CMV co-occurrence, with a repertoire-size bias correction applied to TCR pairs. To estimate false discovery rates, a later analysis permuted the HLA or CMV assignments 20 times. In a later analysis, co-occurring TCRs were grouped using DBSCAN, and TCRdist sequence similarity was added for clustering within HLA-allele-positive subsets. Repertoires with fewer than 30,000 or more than 120,000 public chains, plus five repertoires with anomalous nucleotide sharing, were excluded from co-occurrence clustering. TCRdb re-hosts the immuneACCESS table, in-frame sequences only. Its copies lack some clones; in the studies checked, an unresolved V gene accounts for under half of them, and the cause for the rest is not known. V and J calls plus clone size are reproduced from that table; the DNA served to infer D and trimming. For this sample the table gives under 150,000 clones, of which about 80% were detected only once. In total, the top ten clones hold around 1.2% of the sample.

The cohort comprised 666 healthy bone marrow donors. At the time of sampling, all cohort members were nominally healthy, though unrecorded immune exposures were likely present. The donor tested CMV seronegative, placing the donor among the 350 to 400 seronegative members of the cohort. Each donor provided a peripheral blood sample, and peripheral blood mononuclear cells were used for TCR beta sequencing. The Qiagen DNeasy Blood Extraction Kit was used to extract genomic DNA from the blood cell samples. Reading from cysteine to phenylalanine, the CDR3 counts 17 amino acids. This entry keeps only the CDR3 DNA: 51 bases, framed from base 1. CDR1 and CDR2 are read off the germline V gene (reference sequence) as PRHDT and FYEKMQ. Trimming takes 0 bases off V and 0 bases off J; junction bases not matched to a gene: 7.

The chain is assembled from TRBV13 and TRBJ2-7, with TRBD2 matching 8 junction bases. The TCR sequence derives from a girl aged 2-9 years in good health and CMV-seronegative. Sequencing was done on a sample of PBMCs. In nucleotides, the sequence is TGTGCCAGCAGCTTAGGCCTTCGCGCGGGAGGCTCCTACGAGCAGTACTTC. The encoded protein is CASSLGLRAGGSYEQYF.